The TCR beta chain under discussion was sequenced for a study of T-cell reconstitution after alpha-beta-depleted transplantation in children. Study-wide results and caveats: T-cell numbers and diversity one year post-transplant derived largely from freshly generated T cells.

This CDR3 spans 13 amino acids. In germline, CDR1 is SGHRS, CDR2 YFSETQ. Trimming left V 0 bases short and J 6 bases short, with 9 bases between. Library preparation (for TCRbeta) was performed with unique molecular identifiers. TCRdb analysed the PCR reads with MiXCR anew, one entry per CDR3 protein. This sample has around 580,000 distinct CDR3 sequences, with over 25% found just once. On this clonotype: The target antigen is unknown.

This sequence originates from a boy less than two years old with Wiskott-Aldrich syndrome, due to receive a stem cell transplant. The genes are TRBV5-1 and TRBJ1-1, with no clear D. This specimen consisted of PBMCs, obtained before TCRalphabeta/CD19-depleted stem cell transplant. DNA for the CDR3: TGCGCCAGCAGCTTGGACCCTGGCGCTGAAGCTTTCTTT. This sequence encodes CASSLDPGAEAFF.